These 29 T cell receptor beta chains were sequenced from one sample in a study of PD-1 blockade in classical Hodgkin lymphoma. All trial patients relapsed after autologous stem cell transplantation. Thawed PBMCs were the source of CD4+ T cells, purified by magnetic negative selection. Assay used: immunoSEQ multiplex PCR; TCRdb lists only in-frame clones, some missing. The table lists approximately 25,000 clones, 84% of them singletons. The starting material was CD4+ T cells from blood, obtained at baseline. The source of these receptors is a human donor with classical Hodgkin lymphoma.

The V and J genes are TRBV5-1 and TRBJ2-5; D assignment may be TRBD1 or TRBD2 (8 bases each). CDR1 and CDR2 (germline): SGHRS, YFSETQ. This CDR3 is built from 16 residues. Trimming took 2 bases from V and 4 from J, leaving 18 bases between them. The CDR3 DNA is TGCGCCAGCAGCTTCACCTTAGCGGGGACAGGAGAGACCCAGTACTTC. It encodes CASSFTLAGTGETQYF.

This chain links TRBV5-8 with TRBJ1-1, with D perhaps TRBD1 (5 bases). V was trimmed by 0 bases and J by 5 bases, leaving 11 bases between them. Germline CDR1 is SGHTS and CDR2 is YDEGEE. The CDR3 spans 14 residues. The CDR3 region is CASSLVGLSTEAFF. The CDR3, as DNA: TGTGCCAGCAGCTTGGTGGGGCTGTCGACTGAAGCTTTCTTT. Full variable domain (outside the CDR3, taken from reference TRBV5-8 and TRBJ1-1): EAGVTQSPTHLIKTRGQQATLRCSPISGHTSVYWYQQALGLGLQFLLWYDEGEERNRGNFPPRFSGRQFPNYSSELNVNALELEDSALYLCASSLVGLSTEAFFGQGTRLTVV.

The chain recombines TRBV30 with TRBJ1-5; no definite D call. V was pared by 3 bases and J by 0 bases, with 9 bases between. Germline lookup yields CDR1 GTSNPN and CDR2 SVGIG (reference sequence). This CDR3 comprises 14 residues. The DNA of the CDR3 is TGTGCCTGGAGCTTAGGCGGTAGCAATCAGCCCCAGCATTTT. Translation: CAWSLGGSNQPQHF.

The chain is built from TRBV7-2 and TRBJ1-2; perhaps TRBD1 as D (5 bases). Germline CDR1 and CDR2: SGHTA and FQGNSA. There are 14 residues in the CDR3. With 3 bases removed from V and 4 bases from J, the gap between germline ends came to 12 bases. In DNA form, the CDR3 reads TGTGCCAGCAGCTTTGAGGGGCGGTTCTATGGCTACACCTTC. It specifies CASSFEGRFYGYTF.

The chain employs TRBV28 and TRBJ2-1, with TRBD1 matching over 7 bases. This CDR3 region has 16 residues. The V segment lost 3 bases and the J segment 4 bases; nucleotides outside the gene matches: 9. Germline lookup yields CDR1 MDHEN and CDR2 SYDVKM. CDR3 protein: CASSFSRAGGYNEQFF. Here the CDR3 DNA reads TGTGCCAGCAGTTTTTCCAGGGCAGGGGGTTACAATGAGCAGTTCTTC.

In its sample, this clone was seen once. The rearrangement uses TRBV19 and TRBJ1-5; D is uncertain. The V gene lost 3 bases and the J gene lost 7 bases, with 10 bases spanning the gap. The CDR3 has 13 residues. Looked up from germline, CDR1 is LNHDA and CDR2 is SQIVND (reference sequence). The chain's CDR3 is CASSMEDTQPQHF. CDR3 nucleotides: TGTGCCAGTAGTATGGAGGATACGCAGCCCCAGCATTTT.

The chain couples TRBV18 to TRBJ1-2; a weak D match, TRBD1 (5 bases). The CDR3 totals 14 residues. Germline V gene data show CDR1 as KGHSH and CDR2 as LQKENI. V lost 6 bases to trimming and J lost 8 bases, with 19 bases between them. DNA of the CDR3: TGTGCCAGCTCCCCCCGGGGAGGGGAGGAAGGCTACACCTTC. It specifies CASSPRGGEEGYTF.

This clone showed up just a few times. V is TRBV19 and J is TRBJ1-6; D uncertain. Germline V gene sequence: CDR1 LNHDA, CDR2 SQIVND (reference sequence). V was pared by 4 bases and J by 9 bases, with 13 bases between. This CDR3 is built from 14 residues. CDR3 nucleotides: TGTGCCAGTAGTACTGAGAGGGTTGGTTCACCCCTCCACTTT. Amino acids: CASSTERVGSPLHF.

The V gene is TRBV7-9, the J gene TRBJ1-5; 8 nucleotides match TRBD1. This CDR3 has 14 amino acids. Germline V gene data show CDR1 as SEHNR and CDR2 as FQNEAQ (reference sequence). V trimming: 4 bases; J trimming: 7 bases; junction bases outside the gene matches: 6. The CDR3 sequence is CASSSGQGGQPQHF. CDR3 nucleotide sequence: TGTGCCAGCAGCTCTGGACAGGGTGGGCAGCCCCAGCATTTT.

The gene calls are TRBV7-8 and TRBJ2-7, with TRBD1 matching 7 bases. The length of the CDR3 is 12 residues. Looked up from germline, CDR1 is SGHVS and CDR2 is FQNEAQ. J was trimmed by 12 bases and V by 5 bases; bases with no gene match: 10. CDR3 residues: CASSTVTGVMYF. The CDR3, as DNA: TGTGCCAGCAGCACCGTAACAGGGGTTATGTACTTC.

V and J are TRBV5-1 and TRBJ1-1; the D is unclear. Germline V gene sequence: CDR1 SGHRS, CDR2 YFSETQ. Trimming removed 0 bases from V and 1 base from J, with 7 bases in between. The CDR3 spans 14 residues. The CDR3 DNA reads TGCGCCAGCAGCTTGGGGCCGGAGAACACTGAAGCTTTCTTT. Translation: CASSLGPENTEAFF.

V and J are TRBV7-2 and TRBJ1-1; D is undetermined. Germline V gene sequence: CDR1 SGHTA, CDR2 FQGNSA. The CDR3 contains 13 residues. The ends were cut back, 5 bases at V and 3 bases at J, with 10 bases in the middle. Here the CDR3 DNA reads TGTGCCAGCAGCCCCACTCGGGACACTGAAGCTTTCTTT. This codes for CASSPTRDTEAFF.

The chain recombines TRBV2 with TRBJ2-5, with D maybe TRBD2 (5 bases). The CDR3 length is 13 residues. Between the trimmed V and J ends, which lost 5 bases and 2 bases, there was a span of 9 bases. Germline CDR1 reads SNHLY; CDR2 reads FYNNEI. CDR3 protein: CASSWTSQETQYF. The DNA for the CDR3 is TGTGCCAGCAGTTGGACTTCACAAGAGACCCAGTACTTC.

This chain uses TRBV6-1 with TRBJ1-1, with 9 positions matching TRBD1. The CDR3 runs 16 residues. Germline loops: CDR1 MNHNS, CDR2 SASEGT. With V trimmed by 0 bases and J by 4 bases, 6 bases remained unmatched. The CDR3 sequence is CASSEAEWTGATEAFF. The CDR3 DNA follows: TGTGCCAGCAGTGAAGCGGAGTGGACAGGGGCCACTGAAGCTTTCTTT.

A remark on this clone: At the DNA level, this CDR3 is encoded by other sequences in the same sample as well. The chain employs TRBV7-9 and TRBJ2-2, with 7 bases that match TRBD1. The CDR3 consists of 13 residues. Germline CDR1 SEHNR, CDR2 FQNEAQ (reference sequence). The ends lost 4 bases at V and 6 bases at J; junction bases unmatched: 2. The DNA for the CDR3 is TGTGCCAGCAGCTCGACAGGGTCCGGGGAGCTGTTTTTT. Encoded protein: CASSSTGSGELFF.

The genes are TRBV21-1 and TRBJ2-1. TRBV21-1 is an annotated pseudogene. The CDR3 loop spans 16 amino acids. DNA of the CDR3: TGTGCCAGCAGCACCCGACCGCGGACCCCACCCAATGAGCAGTTCTTC. This encodes CASSTRPRTPPNEQFF.

The chain recombines TRBV5-1 with TRBJ2-2; 11 nucleotides align to TRBD1. The CDR3 consists of 16 residues. After removal of 1 base from V and 4 bases from J, the junction contained 3 bases not matched to a gene. The germline V gene has CDR1 SGHRS and CDR2 YFSETQ. The CDR3, as DNA: TGCGCCAGCAGCTTGTGGGACAGGGGGTTCACCGGGGAGCTGTTTTTT. Translating it yields CASSLWDRGFTGELFF.

CDR3 loop: CASSLGGATATEAFF. For the CDR3, the DNA is TGTGCCAGCAGTTTGGGCGGCGCAACAGCCACTGAAGCTTTCTTT. This rearrangement joins TRBV28 to TRBJ1-1; no clear D gene. This CDR3 has 15 residues. The germline V gene has CDR1 MDHEN and CDR2 SYDVKM. V was pared by 3 bases and J by 4 bases, with 15 bases between.

The genes are TRBV25-1 and TRBJ1-3; D gene unclear. Germline CDR1 reads MGHDK; CDR2 reads SYGVNS. The CDR3 is 16 amino acids. V lost 1 base and J lost 4, with 14 bases in between. In DNA form, the CDR3 reads TGTGCCAGCAGTGAATTCGGAGTAGATCCCGGAAACACCATATATTTT. Its protein is CASSEFGVDPGNTIYF.

The chain carries TRBV30 and TRBJ1-4; D may be TRBD1 (5 bases). The CDR3 runs 15 residues. With 0 bases removed from V and 4 bases from J, the gap between germline ends came to 12 bases. In germline, CDR1 is GTSNPN, CDR2 SVGIG (reference sequence). CDR3 sequence: CAWSVGGRDNEKLFF. As DNA, the CDR3 is TGTGCCTGGAGTGTAGGAGGCAGGGATAATGAAAAACTGTTTTTT.

The J gene is TRBJ2-2, the V gene TRBV5-1, with 9 bases fitting TRBD1. CDR3 length equals 14 residues. V trimming: 4 bases; J trimming: 4 bases; junction bases outside the gene matches: 2. Germline CDR1 reads SGHRS; CDR2 reads YFSETQ. The CDR3 reads CASSGQGSTGELFF. For the CDR3, the DNA is TGCGCCAGCAGCGGACAGGGGAGCACCGGGGAGCTGTTTTTT.

This sequence joins TRBV25-1 and TRBJ1-6; D is undetermined. Trimming stripped 1 base from V and 5 bases from J, with 9 bases between. In germline, CDR1 is MGHDK, CDR2 SYGVNS. The CDR3 runs to 15 residues. The CDR3 protein is CASSEWGVDNSPLHF. The CDR3 coding sequence is TGTGCCAGCAGTGAATGGGGAGTTGATAATTCACCCCTCCACTTT.

The chain links TRBV19 to TRBJ1-2; D gene unclear. CDR3 length: 15 residues. The V end lost 4 bases, the J end lost 0 bases, and 12 bases lay between the germline ends. Germline CDR1 is LNHDA and CDR2 is SQIVND (reference sequence). CDR3 nucleotides: TGTGCCAGTAGTAGCCGGGCCCGTACTAACTATGGCTACACCTTC. This encodes CASSSRARTNYGYTF. Supplemented by reference TRBV19 and TRBJ1-2, the full variable domain reads DGGITQSPKYLFRKEGQNVTLSCEQNLNHDAMYWYRQDPGQGLRLIYYSQIVNDFQKGDIAEGYSVSREKKESFPLTVTSAQKNPTAFYLCASSSRARTNYGYTFGSGTRLTVV.

This clone was counted a single time. This chain uses TRBV18 with TRBJ2-1; 11 bases line up with TRBD1. Unmatched junction bases numbered 3, after V lost 0 bases and J lost 8 bases. From germline, CDR1 is KGHSH and CDR2 LQKENI. CDR3 length: 15 amino acids. The CDR3 sequence: CASSPPGQGGDEQFF. The DNA for the CDR3 is TGTGCCAGCTCACCACCGGGACAGGGGGGCGATGAGCAGTTCTTC.

The chain is built from TRBV28 and TRBJ1-1, with D tentatively TRBD1 (5 bases). V was pared by 10 bases and J by 5 bases, with 14 bases between. Germline assignment: CDR1 MDHEN and CDR2 SYDVKM. The length of the CDR3 is 12 residues. The CDR3 DNA reads as TGTGCCACCAGGGTGGGCCGGACTGAAGCTTTCTTT. Translation: CATRVGRTEAFF.

The V gene is TRBV14, the J gene TRBJ2-1, with a weak D call TRBD2 (5 bases). Germline-derived CDR1 and CDR2 are SGHDN and FVKESK. Trimming took off 0 bases at V and 11 bases at J, with 11 bases between the two ends. The CDR3 is 13 residues long. The CDR3 is CASSQDLEGQQFF. The CDR3 DNA reads as TGTGCCAGCAGCCAAGATCTTGAGGGCCAGCAGTTCTTC.

The chain joins TRBV10-3 to TRBJ2-2; 7 bases agree with TRBD2. Germline V gene sequence: CDR1 ENHRY, CDR2 SYGVKD. CDR3 length: 16 residues. V lost 0 bases, J lost 5 bases, and 6 bases stayed unmatched. As DNA, the CDR3 is TGTGCCATCAGTGAGTCCTCTAGCGGAGGTACCGGGGAGCTGTTTTTT. Translating gives CAISESSSGGTGELFF.

This clone was counted a few times. The rearrangement joins TRBV19 to TRBJ1-2, with 8 positions matching TRBD1. V lost 4 bases, J lost 8 bases, and 9 bases stayed unmatched. CDR3 length: 14 residues. The germline gives CDR1 LNHDA, CDR2 SQIVND (reference sequence). CDR3 DNA: TGTGCCAGTAGTAGAGGACAGGGAGAAAGAGGCTACACCTTC. This translates into CASSRGQGERGYTF.

CDR3 sequence: CASSEGLRHNVEAFF. CDR3 sequence (DNA): TGTGCCAGCAGTGAAGGACTTAGACACAATGTTGAAGCTTTCTTT. The V and J genes are TRBV6-1 and TRBJ1-1; D unclear. The ends were cut back, 1 base at V and 7 bases at J, with 16 bases in the middle. Per germline, CDR1 MNHNS and CDR2 SASEGT. The CDR3 sequence is 15 residues long.